The 7 T cell receptor beta chains given below trace back to one sample, sequenced in a study of blood T cell repertoires in COVID-19. The assay was immunoSEQ multiplex PCR, and TCRdb's table has in-frame clones only and misses some. Of about 120,000 clones listed, roughly 78% are singletons. The sequenced sample consisted of peripheral blood. The receptor set was obtained from a man in his sixties with active or convalescent COVID-19.

The chain has TRBV6-5 and TRBJ2-7; TRBD1 aligns across 9 bases. V lost 6 bases, J lost 3 bases, and 9 bases stayed unmatched. This CDR3 has 15 amino acids. The germline CDR1 and CDR2 sequences are MNHEY and SVGAGI. Here the CDR3 DNA reads TGTGCCAGCAGCAATCCCGGGACAGGGTTCTACGAGCAGTACTTC. Amino acid sequence: CASSNPGTGFYEQYF.

J is TRBJ2-5 and V is TRBV18; D remains ambiguous. Germline CDR1 and CDR2: KGHSH and LQKENI. Trimming took off 1 base at V and 2 bases at J, with 8 bases between the two ends. The CDR3 extends over 14 amino acids. Here the CDR3 DNA reads TGTGCCAGCTCACCACGGGCAAGTCAAGAGACCCAGTACTTC. It translates to CASSPRASQETQYF.

A single count supports this clone. In DNA form, the CDR3 reads TGTGCCAGCAGTTTAACGGGTTCAGATACGCAGTATTTT. It translates to CASSLTGSDTQYF. The rearrangement uses TRBV28 and TRBJ2-3; D call uncertain. Between the trimmed V and J ends, which lost 2 bases and 4 bases, there was a span of 7 bases. The CDR3 runs to 13 residues. Germline CDR1 is MDHEN and CDR2 is SYDVKM.

Comment on this clone: In the same sample, other DNA sequences code for this CDR3. The chain joins TRBV18 to TRBJ1-2; 7 nucleotides align to TRBD1. There are 13 residues in the CDR3. J was trimmed by 5 bases and V by 2 bases; bases with no gene match: 2. CDR1 and CDR2 from the germline V gene are KGHSH and LQKENI. CDR3 sequence (DNA): TGTGCCAGCTCACCAGACAGGGCATATGGCTACACCTTC. The encoded protein is CASSPDRAYGYTF.

This rearrangement joins TRBV27 to TRBJ1-2; perhaps TRBD1 as D (5 bases). CDR3 length: 15 residues. Germline V lookup: CDR1 MNHEY, CDR2 SMNVEV (reference sequence). V dropped 0 bases and J dropped 6 bases, with 14 bases sitting between them. The chain's CDR3 is CASSLSMRGRDGYTF. CDR3 DNA: TGTGCCAGCAGTTTATCGATGCGGGGGAGGGATGGCTACACCTTC.

In this sample, this clone turned up a few times. The chain joins TRBV27 to TRBJ2-7; 9 bases agree with TRBD2. V dropped 3 bases and J dropped 6; count of bases not matched to a gene: 6. This CDR3 region has 14 residues. Germline-derived CDR1 and CDR2 are MNHEY and SMNVEV (reference sequence). Here the CDR3 DNA reads TGTGCCAGCAGTTTGGTAGCGGGAGTCGGCGAGCAGTACTTC. It translates to CASSLVAGVGEQYF.

The chain has TRBV9 and TRBJ1-5, with a tentative D call TRBD1 (5 bases). Germline V lookup: CDR1 SGDLS, CDR2 YYNGEE. This CDR3 has 14 amino acids. Trimming cost V 4 bases and J 7 bases, with 15 bases left between them. The DNA for the CDR3 is TGTGCCAGCAGCCTCTCGGGGGAGAGGCAGCCCCAGCATTTT. Protein sequence: CASSLSGERQPQHF.